This T cell receptor (beta chain) was identified in a study of blood T cell repertoires in COVID-19. Clones were sequenced by immunoSEQ multiplex PCR, and TCRdb holds only the in-frame ones, with some missing. The sample gives over 70,000 clones, approximately 80% of which show up once; about 18% is in the top ten. CDR3 length: 12 amino acids. V was trimmed by 3 bases and J by 5 bases, leaving 8 bases between them. Germline lookup yields CDR1 ENHRY and CDR2 SYGVKD. The source material was peripheral blood. This TCR was recovered from a man between 65 and 85 years old who had recovered from COVID-19. The chain has TRBV10-3 and TRBJ2-7; tentative D call: TRBD1 (5 bases). DNA for the CDR3: TGTGCCATCAGTGATGGCAGGGACGAGCAGTACTTC. Its translation is CAISDGRDEQYF.